What follows describes a single T cell receptor (beta chain). The antigen remains unidentified. This sample stems from a study of radiotherapy plus CTLA-4 blockade in lung cancer. Notes on the study in general: Clones derived from tumor TCRs expanded in blood after radiotherapy plus ipilimumab.

Profiling relied on immunoSEQ multiplex PCR, and the TCRdb table lists in-frame clones only, not all of them. In the table there are 50,000 to 75,000 clones, about 72% of which are singletons. Trimming removed 0 bases from V and 2 bases from J, with 12 bases in between. The CDR3 is 15 residues long. The V gene's germline CDR1 is GTSNPN and CDR2 SVGIG (reference sequence). The sample in question was peripheral blood, obtained from a patient treated with radiotherapy plus ipilimumab. The chain joins TRBV30 to TRBJ2-3; possible D gene TRBD2, 6 bases. The receptor was isolated from a human donor with non-small cell lung cancer who had a complete response to radiotherapy plus ipilimumab. The chain's CDR3 is CAWSVLAGTTDTQYF. CDR3 DNA: TGTGCCTGGAGTGTACTGGCGGGGACCACAGATACGCAGTATTTT.